Included here is one T cell receptor beta chain sequence, with context. This sample stems from a study of blood T cell repertoires in COVID-19. Study-wide context: Sites across the United States, Italy and Spain contributed samples from acute and convalescent COVID-19. Nucleic acid was either cDNA or gDNA, and it came from T cells, B-cell-depleted T cells, or PBMCs.

Germline V gene data show CDR1 as MRHNA and CDR2 as SNTAGT. V was clipped by 4 bases and J by 6 bases, with 7 bases between them. The CDR3 covers 13 residues. Original analysis: Estimation of nucleated cell counts relied on the amplification of reference gene primers. Generated by immunoSEQ multiplex PCR, the TCRdb table keeps only in-frame clones and is missing some. The V and J calls and clone size are taken from that table; D and trimming were inferred from the DNA. The sample lists about 190,000 clones; 80% were seen once. V is TRBV6-4 and J is TRBJ1-6; D remains ambiguous. The clonotype comes from a man aged 60 to 69 with acute or convalescent COVID-19. What was sequenced was peripheral blood. CDR3 loop: CASSAQLNSPLHF. The CDR3 DNA reads as TGTGCCAGCAGTGCACAGCTTAATTCACCCCTCCACTTT.